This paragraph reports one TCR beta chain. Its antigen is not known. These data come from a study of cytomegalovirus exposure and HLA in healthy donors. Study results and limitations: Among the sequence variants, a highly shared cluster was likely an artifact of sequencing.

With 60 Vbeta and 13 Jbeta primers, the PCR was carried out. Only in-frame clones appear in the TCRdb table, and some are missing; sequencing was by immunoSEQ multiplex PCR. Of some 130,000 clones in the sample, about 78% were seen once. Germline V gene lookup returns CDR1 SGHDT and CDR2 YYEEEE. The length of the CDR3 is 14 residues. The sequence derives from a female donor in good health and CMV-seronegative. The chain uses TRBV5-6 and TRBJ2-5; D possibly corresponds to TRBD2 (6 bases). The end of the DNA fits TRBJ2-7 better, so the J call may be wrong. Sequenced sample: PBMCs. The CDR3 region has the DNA TGTGCCAGCAGCTTGGGGCCGGGAGCTTACGAGCAGTACTTC. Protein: CASSLGPGAYEQYF.